The 10 T cell receptor beta chains listed next were all sequenced from one sample in a study of early T cells in non-severe SARS-CoV-2 infection. TCRdb independently ran MiXCR on the 5' RACE reads; one entry per CDR3 protein. This sample has roughly 80,000 distinct CDR3 sequences, with roughly 6% found just once. Sequencing input: whole blood. The source is an adult who was a healthcare worker with PCR-confirmed SARS-CoV-2 infection or an uninfected control (not recorded which).

This clonotype was picked up a small number of times. V usage is TRBV7-2 and J usage is TRBJ2-3; possible D gene TRBD1, 6 bases. The germline V gene encodes CDR1 SGHTA and CDR2 FQGNSA. Between the trimmed V and J ends, which lost 2 bases and 0 bases, there was a span of 9 bases. The CDR3 contains 15 residues. The CDR3 region is CASSLMGQSTDTQYF. The DNA of the CDR3 is TGTGCCAGCAGCTTAATGGGACAAAGCACAGATACGCAGTATTTT. The full variable domain, its missing parts supplied by reference TRBV7-2 and TRBJ2-3, is GAGVSQSPSNKVTEKGKDVELRCDPISGHTALYWYRQSLGQGLEFLIYFQGNSAPDKSGLPSDRFSAERTGGSVSTLTIQRTQQEDSAVYLCASSLMGQSTDTQYFGPGTRLTVL.

V is TRBV25-1 and J is TRBJ1-1, with 9 nucleotides matching TRBD1. Per the germline V gene, CDR1 is MGHDK and CDR2 is SYGVNS. J lost 3 bases, V lost 4 bases, and 3 bases had no gene match. This CDR3 has 14 residues. The CDR3, as DNA: TGTGCCAGCAGTGTCCGGGACAGGGACACTGAAGCTTTCTTT. It encodes CASSVRDRDTEAFF.

This clonotype was seen repeatedly, ten times or more. This chain uses TRBV6-2 or TRBV6-3 with TRBJ2-1, with 11 bases that match TRBD2. CDR3 length: 14 residues. V was pared by 8 bases and J by 10 bases, with 10 bases of the junction left unmatched. Germline CDR1 is MNHEY and CDR2 is SVGEGT. This CDR3 is CASVKTGTSGEQFF. The CDR3 DNA reads TGTGCCAGCGTGAAAACCGGGACTAGCGGCGAGCAGTTCTTC.

There are a few counts of this clonotype. The chain carries TRBV6-5 and TRBJ2-5; 8 bases map to TRBD1. The junction had 4 bases not matched to a gene; V was cut back by 6 bases and J by 1 base. The CDR3 is 14 amino acids. The germline V gene encodes CDR1 MNHEY and CDR2 SVGAGI. CDR3 in amino acids: CASSRGQAQETQYF. Written as DNA, the CDR3 is TGTGCCAGCAGCCGGGGACAGGCCCAAGAGACCCAGTACTTC.

Many counts were recorded for this clonotype. The chain links TRBV15 to TRBJ1-5; 7 bases line up with TRBD1. Trimming at V came to 5 bases and at J to 0 bases, leaving 4 bases not matched to a gene. Germline CDR1 is LNHNV and CDR2 is YYDKDF (reference sequence). The CDR3 is 15 residues long. CDR3 sequence reads: CATSSGTASNQPQHF. The CDR3 DNA is TGTGCCACCAGCTCAGGGACAGCTAGCAATCAGCCCCAGCATTTT. Full variable domain (rest looked up from reference TRBV15 and TRBJ1-5): DAMVIQNPRYQVTQFGKPVTLSCSQTLNHNVMYWYQQKSSQAPKLLFHYYDKDFNNEADTPDNFQSRRPNTSFCFLDIRSPGLGDTAMYLCATSSGTASNQPQHFGDGTRLSIL.

Ten or more counts support this clonotype. This chain links TRBV7-9 with TRBJ2-3; D might be TRBD2 (7 bases). The CDR3 is made up of 16 amino acids. With 5 bases removed from V and 3 bases from J, the gap between germline ends came to 18 bases. Germline CDR1 SEHNR, CDR2 FQNEAQ (reference sequence). The CDR3 region is CASSLRTRGWTDTQYF. The CDR3 DNA is TGTGCCAGCAGCCTCCGGACTAGGGGGTGGACAGATACGCAGTATTTT.

The rearrangement uses TRBV7-6 and TRBJ2-5, with 9 bases matching TRBD1. CDR3 size: 14 residues. The germline CDR1 and CDR2 sequences are SGHVS and FNYEAQ. Unmatched junction bases numbered 1, after V lost 3 bases and J lost 2 bases. The CDR3 loop reads CASSLGQGQETQYF. CDR3 coding DNA: TGTGCCAGCAGCTTGGGACAGGGACAAGAGACCCAGTACTTC. The variable domain in full, with the rest retrieved from reference TRBV7-6 and TRBJ2-5, is GAGVSQSPRYKVTKRGQDVALRCDPISGHVSLYWYRQALGQGPEFLTYFNYEAQQDKSGLPNDRFSAERPEGSISTLTIQRTEQRDSAMYRCASSLGQGQETQYFGPGTRLLVL.

There are a few counts of this clonotype. The chain carries TRBV28 and TRBJ1-5; D is ambiguous. CDR3 length: 14 residues. The germline CDR1 and CDR2 sequences are MDHEN and SYDVKM. The V and J ends lost 0 bases and 5 bases respectively, with 8 bases between them. The chain's CDR3 is CASSLWQTDQPQHF. The CDR3 nucleotides are TGTGCCAGCAGTTTATGGCAGACCGATCAGCCCCAGCATTTT. The full variable domain, completed using reference TRBV28 and TRBJ1-5, is DVKVTQSSRYLVKRTGEKVFLECVQDMDHENMFWYRQDPGLGLRLIYFSYDVKMKEKGDIPEGYSVSREKKERFSLILESASTNQTSMYLCASSLWQTDQPQHFGDGTRLSIL.

The sample holds a few counts of this clonotype. This rearrangement joins TRBV5-1 to TRBJ2-4, with 9 bases identical to TRBD1. The V gene's germline CDR1 is SGHRS and CDR2 YFSETQ. This CDR3 comprises 19 residues. The V gene end was trimmed by 0 bases and the J gene end by 2 bases; junction bases not matched to a gene: 12. CDR3 bases: TGCGCCAGCAGCTTGGACCCCACAGGGGGCGCGAGATCCAAAAACATTCAGTACTTC. This translates into CASSLDPTGGARSKNIQYF.

Many counts were recorded for this clonotype. V and J are TRBV5-6 and TRBJ2-2, with a tentative D call TRBD2 (5 bases). CDR1 and CDR2 from the germline V gene are SGHDT and YYEEEE. Deletions cut 2 bases from V and 3 bases from J, with 14 bases between. The CDR3 loop spans 16 amino acids. This CDR3 reads CASSFGGLEDTGELFF. The CDR3 region has the DNA TGTGCCAGCAGCTTCGGCGGTTTGGAGGACACCGGGGAGCTGTTTTTT.